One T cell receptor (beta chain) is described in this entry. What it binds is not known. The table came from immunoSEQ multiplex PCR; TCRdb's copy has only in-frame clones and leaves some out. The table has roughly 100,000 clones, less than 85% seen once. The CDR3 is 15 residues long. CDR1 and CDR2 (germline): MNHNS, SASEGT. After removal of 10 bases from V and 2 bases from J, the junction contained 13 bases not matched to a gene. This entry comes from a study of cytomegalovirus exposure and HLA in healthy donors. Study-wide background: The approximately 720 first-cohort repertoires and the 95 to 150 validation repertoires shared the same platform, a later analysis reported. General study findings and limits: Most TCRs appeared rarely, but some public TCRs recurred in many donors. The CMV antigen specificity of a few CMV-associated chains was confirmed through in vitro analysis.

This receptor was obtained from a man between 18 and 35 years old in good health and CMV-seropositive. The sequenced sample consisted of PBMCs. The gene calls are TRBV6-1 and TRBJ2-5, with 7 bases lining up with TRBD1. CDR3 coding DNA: TGTGCCAACACAGCCGCCGGGACAGCACAAGAGACCCAGTACTTC. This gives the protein CANTAAGTAQETQYF.